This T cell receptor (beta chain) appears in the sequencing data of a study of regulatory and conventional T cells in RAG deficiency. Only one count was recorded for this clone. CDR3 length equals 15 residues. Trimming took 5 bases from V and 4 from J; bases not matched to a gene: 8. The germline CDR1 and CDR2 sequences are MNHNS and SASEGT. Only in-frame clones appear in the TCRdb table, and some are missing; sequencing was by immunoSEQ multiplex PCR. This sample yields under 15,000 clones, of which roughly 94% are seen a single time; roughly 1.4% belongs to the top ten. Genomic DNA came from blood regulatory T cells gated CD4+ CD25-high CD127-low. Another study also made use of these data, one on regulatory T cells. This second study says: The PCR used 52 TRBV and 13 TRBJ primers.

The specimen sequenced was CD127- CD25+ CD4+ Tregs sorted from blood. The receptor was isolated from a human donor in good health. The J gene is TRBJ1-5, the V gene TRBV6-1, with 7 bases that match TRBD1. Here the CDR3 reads CASSSQGLGNQPQHF. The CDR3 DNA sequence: TGTGCCAGCAGTTCACAGGGGTTAGGGAATCAGCCCCAGCATTTT.